Listed below are T cell receptor beta chains from one sample, sequenced in a study of CD8+ T cells in alopecia areata. Assay: immunoSEQ multiplex PCR; the TCRdb copy retains only in-frame clones and omits some. The sample consists of tens of thousands of clones, approximately 61% of them appearing once. The sequenced sample was CD8+ T cells sorted from blood, obtained at week 0. The receptors here all came from a human donor with alopecia areata. Each CDR3 is given with its conserved first and last residue. D genes are given only for firm matches. Not all rows give a size; the values are once, few, many and, for expanded clones, a class.

D gene: -
clone size: -
V gene: TRBV28
J gene: TRBJ2-3
CDR3 DNA: TGTGCCACGCTACAAGGGGTGCCAGATACGCAGTATTTT
CDR3 protein: CATLQGVPDTQYF

D gene: -
clone size: few
V gene: TRBV7-9
J gene: TRBJ1-4
CDR3 DNA: TGTGCCAGCAGCTTAACAGGGACTAATGAAAAACTGTTTTTT
CDR3 protein: CASSLTGTNEKLFF

D gene: -
clone size: -
V gene: TRBV6-4
J gene: TRBJ1-1
CDR3 DNA: TGTGCCAGCAGGGCATCAGCCCAAGGGAACACTGAAGCTTTCTTT
CDR3 protein: CASRASAQGNTEAFF

D gene: -
clone size: -
V gene: TRBV29-1
J gene: TRBJ2-5
CDR3 DNA: TGCAGCGTTGAAGGCCTGTACCTTCTCCAAGCGGAGACCCAGTACTTC
CDR3 protein: CSVEGLYLLQAETQYF

D gene: TRBD2
clone size: few
V gene: TRBV30
J gene: TRBJ2-1
CDR3 DNA: TGTGCCGTAACCCGACTAACGGGAGGCCACAATGAGCAGTTCTTC
CDR3 protein: CAVTRLTGGHNEQFF

D gene: -
clone size: -
V gene: TRBV19
J gene: TRBJ2-7
CDR3 DNA: TGTGCCAGCAGCTTAGATCCCACGTTCTCCTACGAGCAGTACTTC
CDR3 protein: CASSLDPTFSYEQYF

D gene: -
clone size: -
V gene: TRBV25-1
J gene: TRBJ2-5
CDR3 DNA: TGTGCCAGCAGTCTCGCGGGGGAGACCCAGTACTTC
CDR3 protein: CASSLAGETQYF

D gene: -
clone size: -
V gene: TRBV10-3
J gene: TRBJ1-1
CDR3 DNA: TGTGCCAGCAGCGAGCGGCAGGGTGAGGGCACTGAAGCTTTCTTT
CDR3 protein: CASSERQGEGTEAFF

D gene: -
clone size: -
V gene: TRBV25-1
J gene: TRBJ2-7
CDR3 DNA: TGTGCCAGCAGTGAAGGGCTAACCTACGAGCAGTACTTC
CDR3 protein: CASSEGLTYEQYF

D gene: -
clone size: -
V gene: TRBV30
J gene: TRBJ2-5
CDR3 DNA: TGTGCCTGGGACCAAGCCGTGGGAGAGACCCAGTACTTC
CDR3 protein: CAWDQAVGETQYF

D gene: -
clone size: -
V gene: TRBV5-6
J gene: TRBJ2-1
CDR3 DNA: TGTGCCAGCAGCTTCGGGACACACTACAATGAGCAGTTCTTC
CDR3 protein: CASSFGTHYNEQFF

D gene: -
clone size: few
V gene: TRBV29-1
J gene: TRBJ1-2
CDR3 DNA: TGCAGCGTGTGGGGGGGAGGGGGCTACACCTTC
CDR3 protein: CSVWGGGGYTF

D gene: TRBD1
clone size: -
V gene: TRBV7-6
J gene: TRBJ2-7
CDR3 DNA: TGTGCCAGCAGCCTGCGACGTCCCGGGACAGGGGATCGCGAGCAGTACTTC
CDR3 protein: CASSLRRPGTGDREQYF

D gene: -
clone size: -
V gene: TRBV7-9
J gene: TRBJ1-4
CDR3 DNA: TGTGCCAGCAGCTTAGAGACAGTCTCTGAAAAACTGTTTTTT
CDR3 protein: CASSLETVSEKLFF

D gene: TRBD1
clone size: -
V gene: TRBV7-8
J gene: TRBJ2-3
CDR3 DNA: TGTGCCAGCAGCTCACCGGGACAGGGGTCCACAGATACGCAGTATTTT
CDR3 protein: CASSSPGQGSTDTQYF

D gene: -
clone size: -
V gene: TRBV13
J gene: TRBJ2-1
CDR3 DNA: TGTGCCAGCAGCTCGGGCCGGGGTGAGCAGTTCTTC
CDR3 protein: CASSSGRGEQFF

D gene: TRBD1
clone size: -
V gene: TRBV27
J gene: TRBJ1-2
CDR3 DNA: TGTGCCAGCAGTCTCAGACAGGGCAACCTCTATGGCTACACCTTC
CDR3 protein: CASSLRQGNLYGYTF

D gene: TRBD2
clone size: few
V gene: TRBV4-2
J gene: TRBJ2-3
CDR3 DNA: TGTGCCAGCAGCCCAGCACTAGCGGGGGGGACAGATACGCAGTATTTT
CDR3 protein: CASSPALAGGTDTQYF

D gene: -
clone size: -
V gene: TRBV9
J gene: TRBJ2-7
CDR3 DNA: TGTGCCAGCAGCCCTACTCGGGGACACTCCTACGAGCAGTACTTC
CDR3 protein: CASSPTRGHSYEQYF

D gene: TRBD2
clone size: -
V gene: TRBV27
J gene: TRBJ2-1
CDR3 DNA: TGTGCCAGCAGTCCCGGGACTAGCGGAAACAATGAGCAGTTCTTC
CDR3 protein: CASSPGTSGNNEQFF

D gene: TRBD1
clone size: -
V gene: TRBV5-4
J gene: TRBJ2-7
CDR3 DNA: TGTGCCAGCAGCTGGGGTTTGGGACAGGCCTACGAGCAGTACTTC
CDR3 protein: CASSWGLGQAYEQYF

D gene: -
clone size: -
V gene: TRBV27
J gene: TRBJ1-2
CDR3 DNA: TGTGCCAGCAGTTTATCAGCAGGGTACTATGGCTACACCTTC
CDR3 protein: CASSLSAGYYGYTF

D gene: -
clone size: -
V gene: TRBV15
J gene: TRBJ2-6
CDR3 DNA: TGTGCCACCAGCAACTCTCAGGGGAGCTCTGGGGCCAACGTCCTGACTTTC
CDR3 protein: CATSNSQGSSGANVLTF

D gene: -
clone size: medium-sized
V gene: TRBV28
J gene: TRBJ2-3
CDR3 DNA: TGTGCCAGCAGTTTGGGTAGCGTCACAGATACGCAGTATTTT
CDR3 protein: CASSLGSVTDTQYF

D gene: -
clone size: -
V gene: TRBV28
J gene: TRBJ1-2
CDR3 DNA: TGTGCCAGCACGGTCGGAGCATATGGCTACACCTTC
CDR3 protein: CASTVGAYGYTF

D gene: -
clone size: -
V gene: TRBV29-1
J gene: TRBJ1-1
CDR3 DNA: TGCAGCGTTGAAGATCTTGCTGAAGCTTTCTTT
CDR3 protein: CSVEDLAEAFF

D gene: TRBD1
clone size: -
V gene: TRBV9
J gene: TRBJ1-2
CDR3 DNA: TGTGCCAGCAGCGTGCACCGGGACAGGGGGCCTGGCTATGGCTACACCTTC
CDR3 protein: CASSVHRDRGPGYGYTF

D gene: -
clone size: once
V gene: TRBV27
J gene: TRBJ2-7
CDR3 DNA: TGTGCCAGCAGTGGGAAATTCAACGAGCAGTACTTC
CDR3 protein: CASSGKFNEQYF

D gene: -
clone size: -
V gene: TRBV30
J gene: TRBJ1-5
CDR3 DNA: TGTGCCTGGAGTGTCCAGGGGTATCAGCCCCAGCATTTT
CDR3 protein: CAWSVQGYQPQHF

D gene: -
clone size: -
V gene: TRBV7-2
J gene: TRBJ1-2
CDR3 DNA: TGTGCCAGCAGCCCCCAGGGGTTGGGCTACACCTTC
CDR3 protein: CASSPQGLGYTF

D gene: -
clone size: -
V gene: TRBV6-4
J gene: TRBJ2-7
CDR3 DNA: TGTGCCAGCAGTTACGGGGAAACCTACGAGCAGTACTTC
CDR3 protein: CASSYGETYEQYF

D gene: -
clone size: -
V gene: TRBV9
J gene: TRBJ2-5
CDR3 DNA: TGTGCCAGCAGCGTCAGGGACAACCAAGAGACCCAGTACTTC
CDR3 protein: CASSVRDNQETQYF

D gene: -
clone size: -
V gene: TRBV2
J gene: TRBJ1-2
CDR3 DNA: TGTGCCAGCAGTGAAAGGCTGACCGACTATGGCTACACCTTC
CDR3 protein: CASSERLTDYGYTF

D gene: -
clone size: medium-sized
V gene: TRBV9
J gene: TRBJ2-4
CDR3 DNA: TGTGCCAGCAATCCTCCCAAAAGGGGGTTTGATGGTGACATTCAGTACTTC
CDR3 protein: CASNPPKRGFDGDIQYF

D gene: -
clone size: many
V gene: TRBV5-5
J gene: TRBJ2-1
CDR3 DNA: TGTGCCAGCAGCTTCGGCCGCAATGAGCAGTTCTTC
CDR3 protein: CASSFGRNEQFF

D gene: -
clone size: -
V gene: TRBV6-1
J gene: TRBJ1-6
CDR3 DNA: TGTGCCAGCAGTGATACGGACTCCCTCCACTTT
CDR3 protein: CASSDTDSLHF

D gene: TRBD2
clone size: -
V gene: TRBV29-1
J gene: TRBJ2-1
CDR3 DNA: TGCAGCGTAGAGGGATTCTCGGGGAGGGAAGGATACAATGAGCAGTTCTTC
CDR3 protein: CSVEGFSGREGYNEQFF

D gene: TRBD1
clone size: -
V gene: TRBV9
J gene: TRBJ1-2
CDR3 DNA: TGTGCCAGCAGCGTGTGGACAGGGTCTGGCTACACCTTC
CDR3 protein: CASSVWTGSGYTF

D gene: TRBD1
clone size: few
V gene: TRBV9
J gene: TRBJ1-2
CDR3 DNA: TGTGCCAGCAGCGCACAGGGGGCAACTAACTATGGCTACACCTTC
CDR3 protein: CASSAQGATNYGYTF

D gene: -
clone size: once
V gene: TRBV30
J gene: TRBJ2-2
CDR3 DNA: TGTGCCTGGCACAGAAGGGGGTCCGGGGAGCTGTTTTTT
CDR3 protein: CAWHRRGSGELFF

D gene: TRBD2
clone size: -
V gene: TRBV7-2
J gene: TRBJ2-5
CDR3 DNA: TGTGCCAGCAGCTTCCGCACCTCTAGCGGCCAAGAGACCCAGTACTTC
CDR3 protein: CASSFRTSSGQETQYF

D gene: -
clone size: -
V gene: TRBV28
J gene: TRBJ2-1
CDR3 DNA: TGTGCCAGCAGTTTAGCCTTAAGCAATGAGCAGTTCTTC
CDR3 protein: CASSLALSNEQFF

D gene: -
clone size: -
V gene: TRBV20-1
J gene: TRBJ2-3
CDR3 DNA: TGCAGTGCTCCCACTACGGATACGCAGTATTTT
CDR3 protein: CSAPTTDTQYF

D gene: -
clone size: few
V gene: TRBV7-2
J gene: TRBJ2-1
CDR3 DNA: TGTGCCAGCAGCCCCACGGGGGTGCCCTACAATGAGCAGTTCTTC
CDR3 protein: CASSPTGVPYNEQFF

D gene: TRBD1
clone size: few
V gene: TRBV7-9
J gene: TRBJ2-7
CDR3 DNA: TGTGCCAGCAGCAGCGGACAGGGGCATCCCTACGAGCAGTACTTC
CDR3 protein: CASSSGQGHPYEQYF

D gene: TRBD1
clone size: -
V gene: TRBV5-6
J gene: TRBJ1-2
CDR3 DNA: TGTGCCAGCAGCCCGGTGGAGGGGGCCTCTAACTATGGCTACACCTTC
CDR3 protein: CASSPVEGASNYGYTF

D gene: -
clone size: -
V gene: TRBV15
J gene: TRBJ2-7
CDR3 DNA: TGTGCCACCAGCAGGACGGGGAGCTCCTACGAGCAGTACTTC
CDR3 protein: CATSRTGSSYEQYF

D gene: -
clone size: -
V gene: TRBV27
J gene: TRBJ1-4
CDR3 DNA: TGTGCCAGCAGTTTGGGGGGGACAACTAATGAAAAACTGTTTTTT
CDR3 protein: CASSLGGTTNEKLFF

D gene: -
clone size: -
V gene: TRBV7-2
J gene: TRBJ2-7
CDR3 DNA: TGTGCCAGCAGCGGCGGGGTTAGCCGGCCACCCTACGAGCAGTACTTC
CDR3 protein: CASSGGVSRPPYEQYF

D gene: TRBD1
clone size: -
V gene: TRBV23-1
J gene: TRBJ2-5
CDR3 DNA: TGCGCCAGCAGTCAAAGCCGGGACAGGGAATTGGAGACCCAGTACTTC
CDR3 protein: CASSQSRDRELETQYF

D gene: -
clone size: -
V gene: TRBV7-2
J gene: TRBJ1-2
CDR3 DNA: TGTGCCAGCAGCTTAGCGATTGGAGGGGCTGGCTACACCTTC
CDR3 protein: CASSLAIGGAGYTF

D gene: -
clone size: -
V gene: TRBV29-1
J gene: TRBJ1-1
CDR3 DNA: TGCAGCGTTGAAGGGCGAGGTAGGAACACTGAAGCTTTCTTT
CDR3 protein: CSVEGRGRNTEAFF

D gene: -
clone size: -
V gene: TRBV7-2
J gene: TRBJ2-7
CDR3 DNA: TGTGCCAGCAGCTTATGGTTCGGGGACTCGCAGTACTTC
CDR3 protein: CASSLWFGDSQYF

D gene: TRBD1
clone size: -
V gene: TRBV5-1
J gene: TRBJ2-7
CDR3 DNA: TGCGCCAGCAGCTTGTCCGGGACAGGTCCCTACGAGCAGTACTTC
CDR3 protein: CASSLSGTGPYEQYF